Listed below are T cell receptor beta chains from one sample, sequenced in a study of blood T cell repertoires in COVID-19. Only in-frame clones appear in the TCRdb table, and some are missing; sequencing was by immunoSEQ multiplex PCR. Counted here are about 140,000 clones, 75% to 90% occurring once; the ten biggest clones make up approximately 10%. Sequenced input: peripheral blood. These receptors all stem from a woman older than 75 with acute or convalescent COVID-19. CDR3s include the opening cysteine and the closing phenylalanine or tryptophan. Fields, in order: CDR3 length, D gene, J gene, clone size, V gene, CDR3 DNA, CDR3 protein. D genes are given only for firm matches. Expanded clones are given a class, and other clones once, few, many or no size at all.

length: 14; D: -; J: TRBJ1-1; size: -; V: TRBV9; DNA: TGTGCCAGCAGCACTTGGGGGGGGAGCCGTGAAGCTTTCTTT; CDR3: CASSTWGGSREAFF
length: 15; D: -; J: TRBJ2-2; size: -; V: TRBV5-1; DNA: TGCGCCAGCAGCTTGGGGGGCCTAAACACCGGGGAGCTGTTTTTT; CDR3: CASSLGGLNTGELFF
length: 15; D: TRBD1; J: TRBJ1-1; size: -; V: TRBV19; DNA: TGTGCCAGTAGTACGGGACAGGGGGTAAATTATGAAGCTTTCTTT; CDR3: CASSTGQGVNYEAFF
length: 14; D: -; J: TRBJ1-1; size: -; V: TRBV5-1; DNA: TGCGCCAGCAGCCTCTTCGGACAGAACACTGAAGCTTTCTTT; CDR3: CASSLFGQNTEAFF
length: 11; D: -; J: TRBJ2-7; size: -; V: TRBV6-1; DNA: TGTGCCAGCAGTGAAACGGAGGAGCAGTACTTC; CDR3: CASSETEEQYF
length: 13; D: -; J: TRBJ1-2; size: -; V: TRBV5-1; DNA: TGCGCCAGCAGCTTGAGCTCGCACTATGGCTACACCTTC; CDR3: CASSLSSHYGYTF
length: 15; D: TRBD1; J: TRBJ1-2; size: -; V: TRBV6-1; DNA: TGTGCCAGCAGTGAACTCCGAACAGGGGGTGATGGCTACACCTTC; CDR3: CASSELRTGGDGYTF
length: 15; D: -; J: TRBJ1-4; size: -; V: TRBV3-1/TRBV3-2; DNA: TGTGCCAGCAGCCAAGCGTCAGGGCCTAATGAAAAACTGTTTTTT; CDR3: CASSQASGPNEKLFF
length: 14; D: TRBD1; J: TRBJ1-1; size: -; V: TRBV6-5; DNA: TGTGCCAGCAAAATTTCAGGGGGTCGGGGCATAACTTTCTTT; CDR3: CASKISGGRGITFF
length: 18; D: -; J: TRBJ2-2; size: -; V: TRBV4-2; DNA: TGTGCCAGCAGCCAAGAGGACACCAAAAGGGCCAACACCGGGGAGCTGTTTTTT; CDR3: CASSQEDTKRANTGELFF
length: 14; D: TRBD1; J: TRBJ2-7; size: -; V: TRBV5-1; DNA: TGCGCCAGCAACTCGGGACAGGGGACTTACGAGCAGTGCTTC; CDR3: CASNSGQGTYEQCF
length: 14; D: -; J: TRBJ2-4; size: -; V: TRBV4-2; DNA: TGTGCCAGCAGCCACGGACAAACAGGAAACATTCAGTACTTC; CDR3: CASSHGQTGNIQYF
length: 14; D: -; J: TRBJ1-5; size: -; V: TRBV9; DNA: TGTGCCAGCAGCCCACAGGGAGGCAATCAGCCCCAGCATTTT; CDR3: CASSPQGGNQPQHF
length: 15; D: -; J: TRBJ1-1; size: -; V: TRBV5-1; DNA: TGCGCCAGCAGCTTTGGTGGGGTCAGGGGCACTGAAGCTTTCTTT; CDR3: CASSFGGVRGTEAFF
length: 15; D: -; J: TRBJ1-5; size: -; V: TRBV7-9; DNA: TGTGCCAGCAGCGGGCCAGGGGCTGGCAATCAGCCCCAGCATTTT; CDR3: CASSGPGAGNQPQHF
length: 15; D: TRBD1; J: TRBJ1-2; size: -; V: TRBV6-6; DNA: TGTGCCAGCAGTTACTCGAGGACAGGGATTGATGGCTACACCTTC; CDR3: CASSYSRTGIDGYTF
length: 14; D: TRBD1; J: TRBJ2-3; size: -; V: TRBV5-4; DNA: TGTGCCAGCAGCTTAGTTACAGGGGACCCTACGCAGTATTTT; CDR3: CASSLVTGDPTQYF
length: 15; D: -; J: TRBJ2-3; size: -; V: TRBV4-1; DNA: TGCGCCAGCAGCCCTAGGGGGGGGCCGGCAGATACGCAGTATTTT; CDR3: CASSPRGGPADTQYF
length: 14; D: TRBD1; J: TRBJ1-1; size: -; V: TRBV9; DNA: TGTGCCAGCAGCGCCCACCTGACAGGGACTGAAGCTTTCTTT; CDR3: CASSAHLTGTEAFF
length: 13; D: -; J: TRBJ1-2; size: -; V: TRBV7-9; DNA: TGTGCCAGCAACCTCGACGGAGAAGATGGCTACACCTTC; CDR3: CASNLDGEDGYTF
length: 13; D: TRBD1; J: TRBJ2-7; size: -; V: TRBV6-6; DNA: TGTGCCAGCAGGCGGGACAGGGCCTACGAGCAGTACTTC; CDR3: CASRRDRAYEQYF
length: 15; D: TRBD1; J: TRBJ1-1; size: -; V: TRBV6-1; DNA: TGTGCCAGCAGTGAGAGACAGGGGACGAACACTGAAGCTTTCTTT; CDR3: CASSERQGTNTEAFF
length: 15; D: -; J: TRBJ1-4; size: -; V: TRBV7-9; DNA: TGTGCCAGCAGCTTAAGGACAGCCCGAGGGGAAAAACTGTTTTTT; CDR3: CASSLRTARGEKLFF
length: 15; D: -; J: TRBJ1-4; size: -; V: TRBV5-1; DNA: TGCGCCAGCAGCTTGGCGGGATACTCTAATGAAAAACTGTTTTTT; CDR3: CASSLAGYSNEKLFF
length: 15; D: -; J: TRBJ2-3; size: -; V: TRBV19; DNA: TGTGCCAGTAGTACGACAGGACGGGTCACAGATACGCAGTATTTT; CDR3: CASSTTGRVTDTQYF
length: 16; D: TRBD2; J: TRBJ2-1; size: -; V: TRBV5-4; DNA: TGTGCCAGCAGCTTGCCAGTAGCGGGGGCCTACAATGAGCAGTTCTTC; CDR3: CASSLPVAGAYNEQFF
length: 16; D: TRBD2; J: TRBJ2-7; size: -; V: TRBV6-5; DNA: TGTGCCAGCAGTTACTCGTATACTAGCGGGCGCTACGAGCAGTACTTC; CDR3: CASSYSYTSGRYEQYF
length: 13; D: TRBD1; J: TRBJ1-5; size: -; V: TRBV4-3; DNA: TGCGCCAGCAGCCAAGAACAGGGGAATCCCCAGCATTTT; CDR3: CASSQEQGNPQHF
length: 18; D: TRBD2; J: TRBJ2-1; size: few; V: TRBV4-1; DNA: TGCGCCAGCAGCCAAAGGACTAGCGGGGGGGACTCCTACAATGAGCAGTTCTTC; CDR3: CASSQRTSGGDSYNEQFF
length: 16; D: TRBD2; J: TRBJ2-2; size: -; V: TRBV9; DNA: TGTGCCAGCAGCGTAGTGCTAGCGGGGGCCACCGGGGAGCTGTTTTTT; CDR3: CASSVVLAGATGELFF
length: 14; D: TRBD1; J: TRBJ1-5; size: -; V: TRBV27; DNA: TGTGCCAGCAGTGTGGGACAGGGGTATCAGCCCCAGCATTTT; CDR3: CASSVGQGYQPQHF
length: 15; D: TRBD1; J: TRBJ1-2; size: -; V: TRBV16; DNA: TGTGCCAGCAGCCAATGGGACAGGGCCATCTATGGCTACACCTTC; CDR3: CASSQWDRAIYGYTF
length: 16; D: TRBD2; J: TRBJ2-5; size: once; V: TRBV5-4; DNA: TGTGCCAGCAGCTGGCGGGCGGGACTAGTCGGTGAGACCCAGTACTTC; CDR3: CASSWRAGLVGETQYF
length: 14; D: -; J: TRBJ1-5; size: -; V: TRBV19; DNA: TGTGCCAGTAGTGACCACAGTCTCAATCAGCCCCAGCATTTT; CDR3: CASSDHSLNQPQHF
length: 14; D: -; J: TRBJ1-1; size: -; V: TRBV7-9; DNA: TGTGCCAGCAGCGACAGGACGGGGAACACTGAAGCTTTCTTT; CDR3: CASSDRTGNTEAFF
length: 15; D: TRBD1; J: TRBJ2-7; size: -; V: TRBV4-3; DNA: TGCGCCAGCAGCGCCGGGACAGGAAGCTCCTACGAGCAGTACTTC; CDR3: CASSAGTGSSYEQYF
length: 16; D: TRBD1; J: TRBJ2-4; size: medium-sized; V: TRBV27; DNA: TGTGCCAGCAGACGACAGGGGGCTAGACCCTTAAACATTCAGTACTTC; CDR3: CASRRQGARPLNIQYF
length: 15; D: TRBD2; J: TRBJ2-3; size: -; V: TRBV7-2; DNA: TGTGCCAGCAGCTCGCTAGCGGGGGGGCAGGATACGCAGTATTTT; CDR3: CASSSLAGGQDTQYF
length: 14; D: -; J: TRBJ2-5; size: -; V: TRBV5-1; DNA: TGCGCCAGCAGCTGGGCGCCCGGGGAAGAGACCCAGTACTTC; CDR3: CASSWAPGEETQYF
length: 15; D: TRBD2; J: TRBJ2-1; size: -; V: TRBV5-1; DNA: TGCGCCAGCAGCTTAAGCGGGGGGGCCCACAATGAGCAGTTCTTC; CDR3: CASSLSGGAHNEQFF
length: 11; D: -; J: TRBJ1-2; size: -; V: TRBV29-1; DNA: TGCAGCGTTGAATACCAGGGTGGCTACACCTTC; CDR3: CSVEYQGGYTF
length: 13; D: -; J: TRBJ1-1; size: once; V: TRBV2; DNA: TGTGCCAGCGCCCGCGGGGCTGCCGCTGAAGCTTTCTTT; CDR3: CASARGAAAEAFF
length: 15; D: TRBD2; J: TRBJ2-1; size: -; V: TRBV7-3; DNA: TGTGCCAGCAGCACTTCTAGCGGGGGGTCCGGTGAGCAGTTCTTC; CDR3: CASSTSSGGSGEQFF
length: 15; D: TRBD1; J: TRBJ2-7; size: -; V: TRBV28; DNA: TGTGCCAGCAGTACTACCGGGACAGGATACTACGAGCAGTACTTC; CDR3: CASSTTGTGYYEQYF
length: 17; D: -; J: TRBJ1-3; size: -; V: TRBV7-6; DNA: TGTGCCAGCAGCTTGATAGGACTCTCCGAGGTGTGGAACACCATATATTTT; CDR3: CASSLIGLSEVWNTIYF
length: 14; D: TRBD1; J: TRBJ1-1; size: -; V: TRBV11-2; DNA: TGTGCCAGCAGCTGGACAGGGGGTTACACTGAAGCTTTCTTT; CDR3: CASSWTGGYTEAFF
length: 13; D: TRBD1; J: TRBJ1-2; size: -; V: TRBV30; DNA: TGTGCCTGGAAACAGGGGGGTAACTATGGCTACACCTTC; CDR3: CAWKQGGNYGYTF
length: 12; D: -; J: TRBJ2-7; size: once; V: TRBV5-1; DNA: TGCGCCAGCAGCTTGCAAGGGGTCGAGCAGTACTTC; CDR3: CASSLQGVEQYF
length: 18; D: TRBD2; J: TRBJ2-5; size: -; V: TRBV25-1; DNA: TGTGCCAGCAGTGAATGGGGACTAGCGGGGGGGCTTCGAGAGACCCAGTACTTC; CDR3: CASSEWGLAGGLRETQYF
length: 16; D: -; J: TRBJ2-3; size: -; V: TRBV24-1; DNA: TGTGCCACCAGTGACCCTCGGACAGATAGCACAGATACGCAGTATTTT; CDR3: CATSDPRTDSTDTQYF
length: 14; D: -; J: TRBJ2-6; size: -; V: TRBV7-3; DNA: TGTGCCAGCAGTCCCCACTCTGGGGCCAACGTCCTGACTTTC; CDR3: CASSPHSGANVLTF
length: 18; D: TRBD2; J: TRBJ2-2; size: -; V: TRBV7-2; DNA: TGTGCCAGCAGCTTAGAGGGGCTAGCGGGTTTAGTAACCGGGGAGCTGTTTTTT; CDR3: CASSLEGLAGLVTGELFF
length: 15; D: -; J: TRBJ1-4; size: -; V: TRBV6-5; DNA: TGTGCCAGCAGTCCCGGGGGGGGAACTAATGAAAAACTGTTTTTT; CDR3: CASSPGGGTNEKLFF
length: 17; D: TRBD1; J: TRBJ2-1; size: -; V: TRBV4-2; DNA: TGTGCCAGCAGCCCCCCTCAGGGGGAACAGGGCGACAATGAGCAGTTCTTC; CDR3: CASSPPQGEQGDNEQFF
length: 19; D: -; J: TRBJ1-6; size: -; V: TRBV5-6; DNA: TGTGCCAGCAGCTTGGACCGGGACAATCCCTGGGTTTATAATTCACCCCTCCACTTT; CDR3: CASSLDRDNPWVYNSPLHF
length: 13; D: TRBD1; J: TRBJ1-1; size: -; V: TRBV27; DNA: TGTGCCAGCATTCGACAGGGGCGGACTGAAGCTTTCTTT; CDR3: CASIRQGRTEAFF
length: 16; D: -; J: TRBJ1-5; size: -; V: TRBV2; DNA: TGTGCCAGCAGTGGAGACCTGAATCAGGACAATCAGCCCCAGCATTTT; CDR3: CASSGDLNQDNQPQHF
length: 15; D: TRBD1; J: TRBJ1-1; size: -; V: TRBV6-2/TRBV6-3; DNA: TGTGCCAGCAGTTCACAGGGGAACCCGAACACTGAAGCTTTCTTT; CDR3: CASSSQGNPNTEAFF
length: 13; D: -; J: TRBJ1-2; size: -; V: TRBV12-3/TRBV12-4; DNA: TGTGCCAGCAGTTTTAGGGGATTTTATGGCTACACCTTC; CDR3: CASSFRGFYGYTF
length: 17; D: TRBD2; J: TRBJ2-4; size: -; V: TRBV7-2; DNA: TGTGCCAGCAGCTTAGAAGGGACTAGTGGGGCCAAAAACATTCAGTACTTC; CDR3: CASSLEGTSGAKNIQYF